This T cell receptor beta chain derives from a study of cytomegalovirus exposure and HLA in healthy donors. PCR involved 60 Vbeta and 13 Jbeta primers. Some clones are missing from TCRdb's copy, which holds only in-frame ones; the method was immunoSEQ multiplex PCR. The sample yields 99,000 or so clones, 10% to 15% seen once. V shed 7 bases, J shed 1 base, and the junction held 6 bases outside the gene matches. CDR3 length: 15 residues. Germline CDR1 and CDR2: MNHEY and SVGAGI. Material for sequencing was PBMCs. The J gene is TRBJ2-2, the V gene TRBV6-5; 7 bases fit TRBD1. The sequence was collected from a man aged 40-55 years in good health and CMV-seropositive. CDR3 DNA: TGTGCCAGCACTCCTAGGGACAGGAACACCGGGGAGCTGTTTTTT. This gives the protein CASTPRDRNTGELFF.